What follows are 19 T cell receptor beta chains derived from one specimen sequenced in a study of blood T cells in healthy people across ages. Using a J-beta primer mix together with a sample-barcoded 5' primer, a second PCR was run for 7 to 11 cycles. MiXCR was run by TCRdb on the 5' RACE reads, yielding one entry per CDR3 protein. Here the sample spans around 900,000 distinct CDR3 sequences, 51% being singletons. The sample was blood. The receptor set was obtained from a woman aged 55-70 years in good health.

The V gene is TRBV2, the J gene TRBJ2-2; 11 bases map to TRBD2. CDR3 length: 15 amino acids. V lost 6 bases and J lost 7; bases outside the gene matches: 7. The germline V gene encodes CDR1 SNHLY and CDR2 FYNNEI. CDR3 region: CASRVSSGRFGELFF. The CDR3 DNA reads as TGTGCCAGCAGGGTTTCTAGCGGGAGGTTCGGGGAGCTGTTTTTT. The full variable domain, with the rest looked up from reference TRBV2 and TRBJ2-2, is EPEVTQTPSHQVTQMGQEVILRCVPISNHLYFYWYRQILGQKVEFLVSFYNNEISEKSEIFDDQFSVERPDGSNFTLKIRSTKLEDSAMYFCASRVSSGRFGELFFGEGSRLTVL.

The chain is built from TRBV12-3 or TRBV12-4 and TRBJ1-4; D is ambiguous. The CDR3 extends over 14 amino acids. The germline V and J ends were trimmed by 7 bases and 11 bases, with 20 bases remaining between them. The CDR3 nucleotides read TGTGCCAGCACTAACCGGGCCCGGGTCGGGAAACTGTTTTTT. Its protein is CASTNRARVGKLFF.

This clonotype has only a few counts. V and J are TRBV20-1 and TRBJ2-3; D is perhaps TRBD1 (6 bases). V lost 6 bases to trimming and J lost 4 bases, with 11 bases between them. The CDR3 contains 12 residues. CDR1 and CDR2 (germline): DFQATT, SNEGSKA (reference sequence). The chain's CDR3 is CSAYREADTQYF. The CDR3 DNA sequence: TGCAGTGCATACAGGGAAGCAGATACGCAGTATTTT.

The sample holds one count of this clonotype. V usage is TRBV5-1 and J usage is TRBJ2-7, with 11 bases that match TRBD2. CDR1 is SGHRS, CDR2 YFSETQ, per germline. V lost 1 base, J lost 2 bases, and 2 bases stayed unmatched. CDR3 size: 15 residues. The chain's CDR3 is CASSLNSGRAYEQYF. The CDR3 coding sequence is TGCGCCAGCAGCTTGAATAGCGGGAGGGCCTACGAGCAGTACTTC. The full variable domain, its missing parts supplied by reference TRBV5-1 and TRBJ2-7, is KAGVTQTPRYLIKTRGQQVTLSCSPISGHRSVSWYQQTPGQGLQFLFEYFSETQRNKGNFPGRFSGRQFSNSRSEMNVSTLELGDSALYLCASSLNSGRAYEQYFGPGTRLTVT.

This clonotype showed up just a few times. The V and J genes are TRBV19 and TRBJ2-4, with TRBD1 identical over 9 bases. Trimming removed 5 bases from V and 8 bases from J; junction bases left unmatched: 7. The CDR3 loop spans 14 amino acids. The V gene's germline CDR1 is LNHDA and CDR2 SQIVND (reference sequence). The CDR3 region is CASSPTTGGHIQYF. As DNA, the CDR3 is TGTGCCAGTAGTCCAACGACAGGGGGGCACATTCAGTACTTC.

This clonotype was recorded a few times. This chain links TRBV7-2 with TRBJ2-1; the D call may be TRBD1 or TRBD2 (5 bases each). Germline V gene lookup returns CDR1 SGHTA and CDR2 FQGNSA. This CDR3 spans 15 amino acids. Trimming left V 5 bases short and J 9 bases short, with 20 bases between. Written as DNA, the CDR3 is TGTGCCAGCAGCCTACCACCGGGACCCATAGGTGAGCAGTTCTTC. Translating gives CASSLPPGPIGEQFF.

The rearrangement joins TRBV4-3 to TRBJ2-3, with D uncertain. The CDR3 covers 13 residues. Trimming shortened V by 10 bases and J by 0 bases, and 11 bases separated the two germline ends. Germline-derived CDR1 and CDR2 are LGHNA and YSLEER. In nucleotides, the CDR3 is TGCGCCACCCACCGGTTTAGCACAGATACGCAGTATTTT. Translation: CATHRFSTDTQYF.

This clonotype was counted a few times. The chain recombines TRBV28 with TRBJ2-3; D gene ambiguous. CDR1 is MDHEN and CDR2 is SYDVKM in the germline V gene. V was clipped by 6 bases and J by 4 bases, with 8 bases between them. The CDR3 is 12 amino acids. The CDR3: CASSSSPDTQYF. The CDR3 nucleotides are TGTGCCAGCAGCTCCAGTCCAGATACGCAGTATTTT.

The chain links TRBV12-3 or TRBV12-4 to TRBJ2-3; a weak D match, TRBD1 (6 bases). This CDR3 comprises 14 residues. Trimming took 0 bases from V and 12 from J, leaving 16 bases between them. The CDR3 bases are TGTGCCAGCAGTTTAGCAAGGGACACCGTTCCACAGTATTTT. Amino acids: CASSLARDTVPQYF.

On this clonotype itself: This may come from a read error, since a much larger clone is one base off. The chain employs TRBV7-8 and TRBJ2-1; 15 bases fit TRBD2. The CDR3 is made up of 16 amino acids. Germline CDR1 reads SGHVS; CDR2 reads FQNEAQ. V lost 5 bases and J lost 7; bases outside the gene matches: 6. The CDR3 sequence is CASSEGLAGGENEQFF. The CDR3 DNA sequence: TGTGCCAGCAGCGAGGGACTAGCGGGAGGTGAGAATGAGCAGTTCTTC.

This sequence joins TRBV14 and TRBJ2-7; D not resolved. The germline V gene encodes CDR1 SGHDN and CDR2 FVKESK. Trimming removed 4 bases at V and 0 bases at J, with 7 bases between. The CDR3 covers 13 residues. The CDR3 protein is CASSLLNSYEQYF. The CDR3 coding sequence is TGTGCCAGCAGCCTCCTTAACTCCTACGAGCAGTACTTC.

Only a few counts were recorded for this clonotype. The chain couples TRBV12-3 or TRBV12-4 to TRBJ2-5; D remains unclear. V was pared by 5 bases and J by 7 bases, with 20 bases between. The CDR3 runs 15 residues. CDR3 sequence reads: CASSLPGPIPGTQYF. CDR3 bases: TGTGCCAGCAGTCTTCCGGGCCCAATACCGGGGACCCAGTACTTC.

The chain employs TRBV20-1 and TRBJ2-1; 11 bases match TRBD2. V trimming: 4 bases; J trimming: 0 bases; junction bases outside the gene matches: 8. The CDR3 has 17 amino acids. Looked up from germline, CDR1 is DFQATT and CDR2 is SNEGSKA (reference sequence). The CDR3: CSATGTSGTNSYNEQFF. The CDR3, as DNA: TGCAGTGCTACCGGGACTAGCGGAACGAACTCCTACAATGAGCAGTTCTTC.

The rearrangement links TRBV15 to TRBJ2-4, with D perhaps matching TRBD2 (10 bases). The germline gives CDR1 LNHNV, CDR2 YYDKDF (reference sequence). Trimming took 6 bases from V and 3 from J, leaving 24 bases between them. The CDR3 spans 18 residues. The CDR3 DNA reads TGTGCCACCAGTCACAGGGGGCGCGGACTAGCGGTCAAAAACATTCAGTACTTC. This codes for CATSHRGRGLAVKNIQYF.

This clonotype was picked up a small number of times. J is TRBJ2-5 and V is TRBV5-6; no clear D gene. The CDR3 spans 15 residues. Germline V gene sequence: CDR1 SGHDT, CDR2 YYEEEE. Trimming removed 0 bases at V and 0 bases at J, with 9 bases between. The CDR3: CASSLGPAYQETQYF. The CDR3 region has the DNA TGTGCCAGCAGCTTGGGTCCCGCGTACCAAGAGACCCAGTACTTC. Complete variable domain (other parts from reference TRBV5-6 and TRBJ2-5): DAGVTQSPTHLIKTRGQQVTLRCSPKSGHDTVSWYQQALGQGPQFIFQYYEEEERQRGNFPDRFSGHQFPNYSSELNVNALLLGDSALYLCASSLGPAYQETQYFGPGTRLLVL.

The rearrangement joins TRBV5-8 to TRBJ2-1; the D gene is possibly TRBD2 (6 bases). CDR3 length equals 14 residues. V lost 10 bases and J 6 bases, leaving 20 bases between the germline ends. The germline V gene has CDR1 SGHTS and CDR2 YDEGEE. CDR3 loop: CACGDPPGVNEQFF. CDR3 DNA sequence: TGTGCCTGCGGCGATCCTCCGGGGGTCAATGAGCAGTTCTTC.

The CDR3 nucleotides read TGTGCCAGCAGCGGGGCGGGAGACAGCGAGCAGTACTTC. Translating it yields CASSGAGDSEQYF. The chain links TRBV12-3 or TRBV12-4 to TRBJ2-7; TRBD2 aligns across 7 bases. The CDR3 is 13 residues long. V shed 6 bases and J 6 bases; nucleotides not matched to a gene: 8.

The chain employs TRBV7-3 and TRBJ2-3; D may correspond to TRBD1 or TRBD2 (5 bases each). Germline V CDR1 and CDR2: SGHTA, FQGTGA. Trimming pared 3 bases from V and 2 bases from J, leaving 12 bases between. There are 15 residues in the CDR3. The CDR3 DNA reads as TGTGCCAGCAGCTTGCTTGGGGGATTCACAGATACGCAGTATTTT. Protein product: CASSLLGGFTDTQYF.

This clonotype has more than one count but fewer than ten. The chain has TRBV20-1 and TRBJ2-7; TRBD2 matches at 8 bases. The CDR3 extends over 17 amino acids. V trimming: 0 bases; J trimming: 3 bases; junction bases outside the gene matches: 13. Germline values: CDR1 DFQATT, CDR2 SNEGSKA (reference sequence). This CDR3 reads CSARDRGGAVMYYEQYF. CDR3 in DNA: TGCAGTGCTAGAGATCGGGGGGGAGCAGTAATGTACTACGAGCAGTACTTC.